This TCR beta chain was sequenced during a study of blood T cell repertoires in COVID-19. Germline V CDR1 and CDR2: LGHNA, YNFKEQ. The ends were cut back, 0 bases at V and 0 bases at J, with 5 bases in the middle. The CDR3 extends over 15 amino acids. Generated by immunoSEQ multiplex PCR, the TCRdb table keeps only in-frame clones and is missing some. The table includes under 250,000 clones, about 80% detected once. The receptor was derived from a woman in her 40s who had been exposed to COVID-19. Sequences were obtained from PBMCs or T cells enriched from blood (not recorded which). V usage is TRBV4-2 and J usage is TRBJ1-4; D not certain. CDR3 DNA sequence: TGTGCCAGCAGCCAAGAGGGAGCAACTAATGAAAAACTGTTTTTT. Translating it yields CASSQEGATNEKLFF.